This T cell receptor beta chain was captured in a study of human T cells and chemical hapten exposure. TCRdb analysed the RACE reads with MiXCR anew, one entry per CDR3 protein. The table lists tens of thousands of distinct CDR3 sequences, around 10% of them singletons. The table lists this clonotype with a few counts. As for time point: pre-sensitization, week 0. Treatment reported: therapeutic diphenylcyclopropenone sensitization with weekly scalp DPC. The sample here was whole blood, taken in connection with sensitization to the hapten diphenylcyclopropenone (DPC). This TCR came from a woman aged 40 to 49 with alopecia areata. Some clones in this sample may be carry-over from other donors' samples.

The CDR3 DNA reads TGTGCCAGCAGCTTAGCGGTCGGCAGGGGTAATCAGCCCCAGCATTTT. It encodes CASSLAVGRGNQPQHF. This rearrangement joins TRBV7-2 to TRBJ1-5, with a weak D call TRBD1 (6 bases). Germline lookup yields CDR1 SGHTA and CDR2 FQGNSA. Between the trimmed V and J ends, which lost 0 bases and 4 bases, there was a span of 13 bases. CDR3 size: 16 residues.